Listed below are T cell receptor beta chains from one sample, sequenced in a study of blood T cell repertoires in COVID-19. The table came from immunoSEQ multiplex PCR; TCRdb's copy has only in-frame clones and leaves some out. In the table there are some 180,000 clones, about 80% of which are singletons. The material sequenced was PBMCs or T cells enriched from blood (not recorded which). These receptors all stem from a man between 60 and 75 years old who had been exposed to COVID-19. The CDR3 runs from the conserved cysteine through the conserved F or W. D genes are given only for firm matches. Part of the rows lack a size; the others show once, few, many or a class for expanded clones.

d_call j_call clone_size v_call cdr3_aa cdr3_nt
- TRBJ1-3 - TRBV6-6 CASRPRGLENTIYF TGTGCCAGCAGACCTCGGGGTTTGGAAAACACCATATATTTT
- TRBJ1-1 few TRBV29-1 CSVGPGTEAFF TGCAGCGTTGGTCCAGGCACTGAAGCTTTCTTT
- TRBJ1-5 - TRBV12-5 CASGLEVQGSPQHF TGTGCTAGTGGTTTGGAGGTACAGGGTAGTCCCCAGCATTTT
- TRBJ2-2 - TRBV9 CASSPGEVLRGELFF TGTGCCAGCAGCCCCGGGGAGGTCCTCCGCGGGGAGCTGTTTTTT
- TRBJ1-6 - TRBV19 CASSMDLVGAVSPLHF TGTGCCAGTAGTATGGACCTGGTGGGGGCTGTGTCACCCCTCCACTTT
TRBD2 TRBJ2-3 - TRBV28 CASSVPRVAGGHTQYF TGTGCCAGCAGTGTCCCAAGGGTAGCGGGAGGACATACGCAGTATTTT
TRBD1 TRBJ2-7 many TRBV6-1 CASSESGQGPHEQYF TGTGCCAGCAGTGAAAGTGGACAGGGTCCCCACGAGCAGTACTTC
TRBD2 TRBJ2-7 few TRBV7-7 CASSPHRGSGTLGYEQYF TGTGCCAGCAGCCCGCACCGGGGTAGCGGGACCCTCGGGTACGAGCAGTACTTC
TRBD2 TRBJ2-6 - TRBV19 CASSNLAGHAGANVLTF TGTGCCAGTAGTAACCTAGCGGGCCATGCTGGGGCCAACGTCCTGACTTTC
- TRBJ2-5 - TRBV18 CASSPGGETQYF TGTGCCAGCTCACCAGGAGGTGAGACCCAGTACTTC
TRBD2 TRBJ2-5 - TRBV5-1 CASSTLGLAGGQETQYF TGCGCCAGCAGCACCTTAGGACTAGCGGGAGGCCAAGAGACCCAGTACTTC